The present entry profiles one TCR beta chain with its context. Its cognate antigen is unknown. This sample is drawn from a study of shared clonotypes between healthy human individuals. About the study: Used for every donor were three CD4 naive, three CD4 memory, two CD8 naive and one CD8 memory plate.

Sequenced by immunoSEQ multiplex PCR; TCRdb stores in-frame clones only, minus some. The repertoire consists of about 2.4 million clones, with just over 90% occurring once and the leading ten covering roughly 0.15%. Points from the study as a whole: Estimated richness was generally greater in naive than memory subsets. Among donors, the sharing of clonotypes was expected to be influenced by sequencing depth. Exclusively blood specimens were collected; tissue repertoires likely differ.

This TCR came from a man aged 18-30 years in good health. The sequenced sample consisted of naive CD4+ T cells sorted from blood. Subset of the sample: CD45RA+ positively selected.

CDR3 loop: CASSAQVSYEQYF. The CDR3 DNA reads as TGTGCCAGCAGCGCACAGGTTTCCTACGAGCAGTACTTC. The chain links TRBV5-4 to TRBJ2-7, with a weak D call TRBD1 (5 bases). Germline CDR1 and CDR2: SGHNT and YYREEE (reference sequence). Trimming removed 4 bases from V and 1 base from J, with 9 bases in between. This CDR3 is built from 13 residues.